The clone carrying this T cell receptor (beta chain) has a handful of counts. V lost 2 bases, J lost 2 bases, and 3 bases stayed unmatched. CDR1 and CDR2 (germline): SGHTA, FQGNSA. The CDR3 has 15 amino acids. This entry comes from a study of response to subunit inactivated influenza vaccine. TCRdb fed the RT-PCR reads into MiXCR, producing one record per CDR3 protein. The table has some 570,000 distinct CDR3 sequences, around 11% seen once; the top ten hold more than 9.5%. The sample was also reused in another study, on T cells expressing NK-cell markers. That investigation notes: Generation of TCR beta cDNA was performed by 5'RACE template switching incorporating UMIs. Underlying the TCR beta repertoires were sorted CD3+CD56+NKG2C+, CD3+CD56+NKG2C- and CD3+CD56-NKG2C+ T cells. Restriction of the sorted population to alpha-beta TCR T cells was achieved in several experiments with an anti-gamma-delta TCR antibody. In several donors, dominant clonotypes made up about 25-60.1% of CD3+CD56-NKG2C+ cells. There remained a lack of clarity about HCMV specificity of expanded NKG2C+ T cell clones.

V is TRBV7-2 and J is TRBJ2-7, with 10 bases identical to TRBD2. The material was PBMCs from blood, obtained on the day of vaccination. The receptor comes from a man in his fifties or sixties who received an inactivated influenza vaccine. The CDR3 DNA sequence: TGTGCCAGCAGCTTAAATGGACTAGCGGCCTACGAGCAGTACTTC. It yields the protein CASSLNGLAAYEQYF.